This T cell receptor (delta chain) was captured in a study of gamma-delta chains in newborns, infants, children. Study details: Microbial exposure reportedly drives polyclonal innate γδ T cell expansion after birth.

CDR1 and CDR2 from the germline V gene are GEAIGNYY and EKD. The CDR3 is 15 amino acids. This clone occurred a few times. A far larger clone lies a single base away; this is likely a read error. The sample has other DNA sequences that encode this CDR3 too. TCRdb reapplied CATT to the reads. This table holds 700 to 1,000 delta-chain clones, more than 1.5% found once. Sequenced material: blood. The origin of this receptor is a child in good health. The V gene is TRDV2, the J gene TRDJ1, with D possibly TRDD3 on 6 matching bases. The CDR3 sequence is CACDTVGVYTDKLIF. The CDR3 nucleotides are TGCGCCTGTGACACCGTGGGGGTGTACACCGATAAACTCATCTTT.